This T cell receptor beta chain was recorded in a study of blood T cell repertoires in COVID-19. Study information: Acute and convalescent COVID-19 samples came from the United States, Italy and Spain.

With 4 bases clipped from V and 8 bases from J, the junction kept 13 bases outside the gene matches. Germline V gives CDR1 LGHNA, CDR2 YSLEER. CDR3 size: 17 residues. This clone was counted a single time. Method: immunoSEQ multiplex PCR; TCRdb's copy keeps in-frame clones and lacks some. The data show 310,000 or so clones, around nine tenths seen once. The specimen was peripheral blood. The V call is TRBV4-3, the J call TRBJ2-2, with TRBD2 identical over 10 bases. This clonotype originated in an older man with acute or convalescent COVID-19. CDR3 bases: TGCGCCAGCAGCCGTCGACTAGCGGGTGCTTTGAAGGGGGAGCTGTTTTTT. This gives the protein CASSRRLAGALKGELFF.